This TCR beta chain was recorded in a study of cytomegalovirus exposure and HLA in healthy donors. The donors gave bone marrow, and they were healthy. Researchers ran the PCR with 60 Vbeta and 13 Jbeta primers. This table comes from immunoSEQ multiplex PCR, and its TCRdb copy is limited to in-frame clones, with some not included. The sample lists roughly 52,000 clones; about 57% were seen once. The TCR was taken from a human donor in good health. Sample: PBMCs.

CDR3 sequence reads: CAIWAGQRNRGDTF. For the CDR3, the DNA is TGTGCCATCTGGGCGGGACAGAGAAATCGTGGGGACACCTTC. V is TRBV10-3 and J is TRBJ1-2; 7 positions match TRBD1. V trimming: 8 bases; J trimming: 12 bases; junction bases outside the gene matches: 18. Looked up from germline, CDR1 is ENHRY and CDR2 is SYGVKD. The CDR3 contains 14 residues.